This T cell receptor beta chain originates from a study of identical twins. Whole-study results and caveats: In monozygotic twins, models underestimated the sharing of out-of-frame TCR alpha. Memory repertoires lacked the insertion deficit that abundant cord blood beta clonotypes showed.

J was trimmed by 6 bases and V by 1 base; bases with no gene match: 11. There are 16 residues in the CDR3. The germline V gene encodes CDR1 DFQATT and CDR2 SNEGSKA (reference sequence). TCRdb passed the 5' RACE reads through MiXCR, listing each CDR3 protein once. The table lists about 470,000 distinct CDR3 sequences, less than 25% of them singletons, with roughly 3% in the top ten. With regard to this clonotype: Its antigen is unidentified.

This same sample was also part of a study on T cells expressing NK-cell markers. That work adds: Each TCR beta repertoire originated in sorted T cells that were CD3+CD56+NKG2C+, CD3+CD56+NKG2C- or CD3+CD56-NKG2C+. In a few donors, these clonotypes also led the CD3+CD56-NKG2C+ fraction.

The genes are TRBV20-1 and TRBJ2-3, with 9 bases fitting TRBD1. This clonotype was sampled from a woman younger than 30 in good health. Sample: CD4+ T cells sorted from blood. CDR3 protein: CSARGGGQGPADTQYF. The CDR3 region has the DNA TGCAGTGCTAGAGGGGGGGGACAGGGACCTGCCGATACGCAGTATTTT.